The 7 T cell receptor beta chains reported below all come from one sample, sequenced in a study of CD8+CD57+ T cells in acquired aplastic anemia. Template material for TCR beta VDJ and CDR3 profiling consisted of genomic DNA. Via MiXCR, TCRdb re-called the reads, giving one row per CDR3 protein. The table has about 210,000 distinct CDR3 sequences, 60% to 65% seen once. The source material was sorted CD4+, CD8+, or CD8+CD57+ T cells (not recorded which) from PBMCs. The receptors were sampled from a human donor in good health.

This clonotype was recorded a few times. As DNA, the CDR3 is TGTGCCAGCAGCTTAGCCGAGGATTTGAATGAGCAGTTCTTC. Translated, it gives CASSLAEDLNEQFF. The chain recombines TRBV7-2 with TRBJ2-1; D unresolved. Trimming shortened V by 0 bases and J by 7 bases, and 10 bases separated the two germline ends. The CDR3 is 14 amino acids. CDR1 is SGHTA, CDR2 FQGNSA, per germline.

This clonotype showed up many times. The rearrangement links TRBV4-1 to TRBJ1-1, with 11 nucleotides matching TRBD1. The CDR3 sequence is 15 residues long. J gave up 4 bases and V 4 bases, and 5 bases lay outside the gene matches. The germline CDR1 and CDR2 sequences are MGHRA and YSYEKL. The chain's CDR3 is CASSLGQGAGTEAFF. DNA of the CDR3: TGCGCCAGCAGCCTCGGACAGGGGGCGGGCACTGAAGCTTTCTTT.

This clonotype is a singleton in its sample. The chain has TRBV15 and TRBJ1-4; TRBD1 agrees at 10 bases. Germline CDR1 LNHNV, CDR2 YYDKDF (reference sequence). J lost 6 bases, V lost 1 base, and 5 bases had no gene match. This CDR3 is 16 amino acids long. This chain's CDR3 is CATSRVGGTGDEKLFF. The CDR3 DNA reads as TGTGCCACCAGCAGAGTCGGGGGGACAGGGGATGAAAAACTGTTTTTT.

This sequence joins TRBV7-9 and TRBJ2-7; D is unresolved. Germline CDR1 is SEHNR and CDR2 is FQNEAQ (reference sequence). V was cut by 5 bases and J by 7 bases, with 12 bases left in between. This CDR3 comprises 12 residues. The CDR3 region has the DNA TGTGCCAGCAGCCCGACGGACGGTGAGCAGTACTTC. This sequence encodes CASSPTDGEQYF.

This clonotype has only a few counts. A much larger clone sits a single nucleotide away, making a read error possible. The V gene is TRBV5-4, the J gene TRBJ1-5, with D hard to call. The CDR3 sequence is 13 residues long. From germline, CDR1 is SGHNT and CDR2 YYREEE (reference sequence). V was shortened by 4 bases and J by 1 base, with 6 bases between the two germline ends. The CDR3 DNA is TGTGCCAGCAGCCGGGCCAGCAATCAGCCCCAGCATTTT. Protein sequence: CASSRASNQPQHF.

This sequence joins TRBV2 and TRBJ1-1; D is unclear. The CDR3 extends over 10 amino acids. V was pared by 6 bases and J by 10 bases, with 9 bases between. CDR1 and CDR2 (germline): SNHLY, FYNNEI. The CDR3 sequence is CASSLTGAFF. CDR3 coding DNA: TGTGCCAGCAGCCTCACCGGAGCTTTCTTT.

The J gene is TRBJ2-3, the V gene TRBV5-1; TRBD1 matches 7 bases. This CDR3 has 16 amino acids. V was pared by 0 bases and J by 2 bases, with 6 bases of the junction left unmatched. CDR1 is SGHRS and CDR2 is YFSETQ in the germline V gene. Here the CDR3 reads CASSLATGRFTDTQYF. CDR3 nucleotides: TGCGCCAGCAGCTTGGCGACAGGGAGATTCACAGATACGCAGTATTTT.